This T cell receptor beta chain was observed in a study of blood T cell repertoires in COVID-19. As for the study in general: Samples representing acute and convalescent COVID-19 were sourced from the United States, Italy and Spain.

Per the original methods: Amplifying reference gene primers gave estimates of nucleated cell counts. Generated by immunoSEQ multiplex PCR, the TCRdb table keeps only in-frame clones and is missing some. The DNA was the basis for D and trimming; V, J and clone size are from that table. The sample has around 200,000 clones; about 88% are singletons. Losses at the gene ends were 6 bases for V and 4 bases for J; bases not matched to a gene: 4. Per the germline V gene, CDR1 is MNHEY and CDR2 is SMNVEV (reference sequence). This CDR3 is built from 13 residues. Input material: peripheral blood. The clonotype was recovered from a man in his forties with active or convalescent COVID-19. This rearrangement joins TRBV27 to TRBJ1-2, with TRBD1 matching 8 bases. The CDR3 nucleotides read TGTGCCAGCAGCCGGGACAGGATCTATGGCTACACCTTC. Its translation: CASSRDRIYGYTF.